What follows are 5 T cell receptor beta chains derived from one specimen sequenced in a study of CD8 T cells in ankylosing spondylitis. MiXCR, applied by TCRdb to the 5' RACE reads, yields one record per CDR3 protein. The repertoire holds 700,000 to 1,000,000 distinct CDR3 sequences, with over 9.5% as singletons. Notes on the study in general: A motif of 7 to 9 highly homologous TCR beta variants was seen as apparently characteristic of ankylosing spondylitis blood.

These receptors are not linked to any known antigen. The material sequenced was blood, either unsorted or a sorted T cell fraction (not recorded which). The source of these receptors is a male donor with ankylosing spondylitis.

This clonotype has more than one count but fewer than ten. The rearrangement uses TRBV12-3 or TRBV12-4 and TRBJ2-1; D is perhaps TRBD2 (5 bases). This CDR3 has 16 amino acids. Deletions cut 7 bases from V and 2 bases from J, with 18 bases between. The CDR3 spells CASTDRSGRTYNEQFF. CDR3 coding DNA: TGTGCCAGCACCGATCGGAGCGGAAGAACCTACAATGAGCAGTTCTTC.

This clonotype has a handful of counts. The chain is built from TRBV7-9 and TRBJ1-4, with a possible D match to TRBD1 (6 bases). The CDR3 loop spans 15 amino acids. V was clipped by 4 bases and J by 4 bases, with 13 bases between them. Germline CDR1 SEHNR, CDR2 FQNEAQ (reference sequence). CDR3 in amino acids: CASSWDRTDNEKLFF. The CDR3 region has the DNA TGTGCCAGCAGCTGGGACCGGACAGATAATGAAAAACTGTTTTTT.

Ten or more counts support this clonotype. The V gene is TRBV10-3, the J gene TRBJ1-2; D is perhaps TRBD1 (5 bases). Trimming took 1 base from V and 4 from J, leaving 10 bases between them. CDR1 is ENHRY, CDR2 SYGVKD, per germline. The CDR3 is 14 residues long. CDR3 in DNA: TGTGCCATCAGTGAGTGGACACGAGCCTATGGCTACACCTTC. Translation: CAISEWTRAYGYTF.

V gene TRBV6-2 or TRBV6-3 combines with J gene TRBJ2-2; D call uncertain. Germline V gives CDR1 MNHEY, CDR2 SVGEGT. The ends were cut back, 2 bases at V and 2 bases at J, with 18 bases in the middle. The CDR3 spans 18 residues. CDR3 sequence: CASSYGLPGHLNTGELFF. CDR3 coding DNA: TGTGCCAGCAGTTACGGCCTCCCCGGGCACCTTAACACCGGGGAGCTGTTTTTT.

Ten or more counts support this clonotype. V and J are TRBV15 and TRBJ1-2; D gene uncertain. This CDR3 has 13 amino acids. V was clipped by 3 bases and J by 0 bases, with 5 bases between them. CDR1 LNHNV and CDR2 YYDKDF come from the germline V gene (reference sequence). Here the CDR3 reads CATSRDSNYGYTF. DNA of the CDR3: TGTGCCACCAGCAGGGACTCTAACTATGGCTACACCTTC.